The 30 T cell receptor beta chains in this list originate from one sample, sequenced in a study of shared clonotypes between healthy human individuals. Naive CD8 cells lacked CD45RO, underwent positive selection for CCR7 and left out terminally differentiated effector memory CD45RA+ cells. Generated by immunoSEQ multiplex PCR, the TCRdb table keeps only in-frame clones and is missing some. Of about 2.2 million clones detected, around 93% appear once; the ten largest clones hold over 1.5%. The sequenced sample was naive CD8+ T cells from PBMCs. All receptors derive from a man aged 18 to 29 in good health. Some clones in this sample may be carry-over from other donors' samples.

V is TRBV7-9 and J is TRBJ1-5, with 9 bases aligning to TRBD1. CDR3 length: 19 amino acids. The germline V gene encodes CDR1 SEHNR and CDR2 FQNEAQ (reference sequence). Losses at the gene ends were 2 bases for V and 5 bases for J; bases not matched to a gene: 16. In nucleotides, the CDR3 is TGTGCCAGCAGCTTATTCCGTTCGGATGGGACAGGGATTGATCAGCCCCAGCATTTT. Translating it yields CASSLFRSDGTGIDQPQHF.

V and J are TRBV7-6 and TRBJ2-1; D not resolved. The CDR3 has 12 residues. The germline V gene has CDR1 SGHVS and CDR2 FNYEAQ. Trimming took off 4 bases at V and 2 bases at J, with 3 bases between the two ends. The CDR3 region is CASSSTYNEQFF. The CDR3 bases are TGTGCCAGCAGCTCAACCTACAATGAGCAGTTCTTC. Full variable domain (outside the CDR3, taken from reference TRBV7-6 and TRBJ2-1): GAGVSQSPRYKVTKRGQDVALRCDPISGHVSLYWYRQALGQGPEFLTYFNYEAQQDKSGLPNDRFSAERPEGSISTLTIQRTEQRDSAMYRCASSSTYNEQFFGPGTRLTVL.

CDR3 DNA: TGCGCCAGCAGCCCTCGCGGTCCTTTCAGCTCCTACGAGCAGTACTTC. Protein sequence: CASSPRGPFSSYEQYF. This rearrangement joins TRBV4-1 to TRBJ2-5; the D is unclear. Near its end, the DNA agrees better with TRBJ2-7, so the J call may be wrong. This CDR3 spans 16 amino acids. The germline CDR1 and CDR2 sequences are MGHRA and YSYEKL.

This chain links TRBV11-2 with TRBJ1-2; a weak D match, TRBD1 (5 bases). The CDR3 sequence is 15 residues long. Trimming shortened V by 4 bases and J by 4 bases, and 16 bases separated the two germline ends. Germline CDR1 is SGHAT and CDR2 is FQNNGV. CDR3: CASSSSPSGFYGYTF. The CDR3 nucleotides read TGTGCCAGCAGCTCCAGCCCTTCAGGGTTCTATGGCTACACCTTC.

V usage is TRBV28 and J usage is TRBJ1-2; perhaps TRBD1 as D (6 bases). The germline V gene has CDR1 MDHEN and CDR2 SYDVKM. The CDR3 extends over 14 amino acids. The V and J ends lost 5 bases and 4 bases respectively, with 14 bases between them. For the CDR3, the DNA is TGTGCCAGCAGTATCCGCGACAGGCCCTATGGCTACACCTTC. Protein: CASSIRDRPYGYTF.

The genes are TRBV27 and TRBJ2-1, with a possible D match to TRBD2 (7 bases). Between the trimmed V and J ends, which lost 8 bases and 6 bases, there was a span of 23 bases. This CDR3 spans 16 amino acids. The germline CDR1 and CDR2 sequences are MNHEY and SMNVEV (reference sequence). The CDR3 sequence: CASSPREERGFNEQFF. The CDR3 bases are TGTGCCAGCTCCCCCCGGGAGGAGAGGGGGTTCAATGAGCAGTTCTTC.

The V call is TRBV9, the J call TRBJ2-3; TRBD1 agrees at 7 bases. The CDR3 has 18 amino acids. CDR1 and CDR2 (germline): SGDLS, YYNGEE. V dropped 4 bases and J dropped 6; count of bases not matched to a gene: 20. The CDR3 spells CASSNSVDRPPRQDTQYF. Here the CDR3 DNA reads TGTGCCAGCAGCAACTCCGTGGACAGGCCACCCCGGCAGGATACGCAGTATTTT. The whole variable domain, remainder taken from reference TRBV9 and TRBJ2-3, is DSGVTQTPKHLITATGQRVTLRCSPRSGDLSVYWYQQSLDQGLQFLIQYYNGEERAKGNILERFSAQQFPDLHSELNLSSLELGDSALYFCASSNSVDRPPRQDTQYFGPGTRLTVL.

The V call is TRBV19, the J call TRBJ2-7, with 7 bases fitting TRBD1. J gave up 2 bases and V 10 bases, and 8 bases lay outside the gene matches. The CDR3 spans 13 residues. In germline, CDR1 is LNHDA, CDR2 SQIVND (reference sequence). CDR3 sequence (DNA): TGTGCCACGAGACAGGGCGGCACCTACGAGCAGTACTTC. Translating it yields CATRQGGTYEQYF. Supplemented by reference TRBV19 and TRBJ2-7, the full variable domain reads DGGITQSPKYLFRKEGQNVTLSCEQNLNHDAMYWYRQDPGQGLRLIYYSQIVNDFQKGDIAEGYSVSREKKESFPLTVTSAQKNPTAFYLCATRQGGTYEQYFGPGTRLTVT.

The rearrangement uses TRBV29-1 and TRBJ1-1; D gene uncertain. Germline V gives CDR1 SQVTM, CDR2 ANQGSEA. Trimming cost V 5 bases and J 4 bases, with 11 bases left between them. The CDR3 loop spans 12 amino acids. The CDR3 region is CSVWDLSTEAFF. CDR3 DNA sequence: TGCAGCGTTTGGGATTTGTCCACTGAAGCTTTCTTT.

CDR3 in DNA: TGTGCCAGCAGCCCCCGAGGCGGACTCGTGAGCAATGAGCAGTTCTTC. Translation gives CASSPRGGLVSNEQFF. The chain recombines TRBV7-3 with TRBJ2-1, with a possible D match to TRBD2 (5 bases). The V end lost 5 bases, the J end lost 6 bases, and 20 bases lay between the germline ends. This CDR3 spans 16 amino acids. Germline V gives CDR1 SGHTA, CDR2 FQGTGA.

The chain joins TRBV4-1 to TRBJ1-4, with 7 nucleotides matching TRBD1. Trimming took 3 bases from V and 4 from J; bases not matched to a gene: 2. The germline V gene has CDR1 MGHRA and CDR2 YSYEKL. The CDR3 covers 14 residues. The CDR3 nucleotides read TGCGCCAGCAGCCAGGGACAGATTAATGAAAAACTGTTTTTT. This codes for CASSQGQINEKLFF.

The chain couples TRBV27 to TRBJ1-2; D not certain. Between the trimmed V and J ends, which lost 5 bases and 4 bases, there was a span of 20 bases. The germline gives CDR1 MNHEY, CDR2 SMNVEV (reference sequence). The CDR3 length is 16 residues. Written as DNA, the CDR3 is TGTGCCAGCAGTCTATTGGGAGCTAGTAGCCCCTATGGCTACACCTTC. Encoded protein: CASSLLGASSPYGYTF.

CDR3 DNA: TGCAGCGTTAGGGGGACTAAGAACTTCAATGAGCAGTTCTTC. Translation: CSVRGTKNFNEQFF. This rearrangement joins TRBV29-1 to TRBJ2-1; maybe TRBD2 (7 bases). The length of the CDR3 is 14 residues. Germline assignment: CDR1 SQVTM and CDR2 ANQGSEA. Trimming took off 5 bases at V and 6 bases at J, with 17 bases between the two ends.

The CDR3 loop reads CASSVTGTGGSYEQYF. The CDR3, as DNA: TGTGCCAGCAGCGTAACCGGGACAGGGGGTTCCTACGAGCAGTACTTC. V usage is TRBV9 and J usage is TRBJ2-7; TRBD1 agrees at 11 bases. Trimming removed 1 base from V and 1 base from J; junction bases left unmatched: 4. In germline, CDR1 is SGDLS, CDR2 YYNGEE. The CDR3 is 16 residues long.

About this clone itself: Other nucleotide sequences in the sample specify the same CDR3. The chain carries TRBV7-8 and TRBJ2-3; 12 nucleotides agree with TRBD2. With 5 bases clipped from V and 4 bases from J, the junction kept 7 bases outside the gene matches. This CDR3 is built from 16 residues. The germline V gene encodes CDR1 SGHVS and CDR2 FQNEAQ. The CDR3 coding sequence is TGTGCCAGCAGCCCTAGACTAGCGGGAGTGGCAGATACGCAGTATTTT. Protein sequence: CASSPRLAGVADTQYF.

CDR3 region: CASSPWGADNEQFF. CDR3 DNA: TGTGCCAGCAGTCCCTGGGGGGCGGACAATGAGCAGTTCTTC. The chain links TRBV28 to TRBJ2-1; tentatively, D is TRBD1 or TRBD2 (6 bases each). Germline values: CDR1 MDHEN, CDR2 SYDVKM. V was trimmed by 5 bases and J by 5 bases, leaving 13 bases between them. The CDR3 has 14 amino acids.

This clone was recorded once. The chain joins TRBV15 to TRBJ2-7; D unclear. The germline V gene encodes CDR1 LNHNV and CDR2 YYDKDF (reference sequence). Trimming cost V 0 bases and J 2 bases, with 17 bases left between them. This CDR3 comprises 17 residues. The CDR3 is CATSRDLFESTTYEQYF. CDR3 bases: TGTGCCACCAGCAGAGATCTCTTCGAGTCCACGACCTACGAGCAGTACTTC.

The gene calls are TRBV7-8 and TRBJ2-1; 10 bases match TRBD2. This CDR3 is built from 17 residues. Unmatched junction bases numbered 4, after V lost 2 bases and J lost 0 bases. CDR1 SGHVS and CDR2 FQNEAQ come from the germline V gene. The CDR3 DNA sequence: TGTGCCAGCAGCTTATGGGGACTAGCGATCTCCTACAATGAGCAGTTCTTC. Translated, it gives CASSLWGLAISYNEQFF.

CDR3 DNA: TGTGCCAGCAGCTCAACAGGGTCGGAGGAGACCCAGTACTTC. As protein: CASSSTGSEETQYF. The V and J genes are TRBV7-9 and TRBJ2-5; D is perhaps TRBD1 (6 bases). The V gene lost 4 bases and the J gene lost 5 bases, with 14 bases spanning the gap. The CDR3 covers 14 residues. The germline V gene encodes CDR1 SEHNR and CDR2 FQNEAQ (reference sequence).

This clone was counted once. This sequence joins TRBV27 and TRBJ2-7; TRBD1 matches at 8 bases. This CDR3 region has 15 residues. Trimming cost V 7 bases and J 2 bases; bases outside gene matches: 10. Germline V gene lookup returns CDR1 MNHEY and CDR2 SMNVEV (reference sequence). The CDR3 sequence: CASKIHGQGPYEQYF. The CDR3 DNA reads as TGTGCCAGCAAAATACATGGACAGGGCCCCTACGAGCAGTACTTC.

V is TRBV18 and J is TRBJ1-6; 7 bases line up with TRBD1. Germline CDR1 reads KGHSH; CDR2 reads LQKENI. CDR3 size: 17 residues. J was trimmed by 9 bases and V by 3 bases; bases with no gene match: 14. The CDR3 loop reads CASSPLSPGQRGSPLHF. The CDR3, as DNA: TGTGCCAGCTCACCCCTCTCCCCGGGACAGCGGGGTTCACCCCTCCACTTT.

The genes are TRBV28 and TRBJ2-7, with D possibly being TRBD1 (5 bases). V was clipped by 4 bases and J by 2 bases, with 15 bases between them. The CDR3 is 15 amino acids. CDR1 MDHEN and CDR2 SYDVKM come from the germline V gene. This CDR3 is CASSYRSTDPYEQYF. In nucleotides, the CDR3 is TGTGCCAGCAGTTACCGCTCGACAGATCCCTACGAGCAGTACTTC.

This clone was observed once. The chain couples TRBV7-8 to TRBJ2-1; 11 nucleotides line up with TRBD2. The CDR3 covers 17 residues. Germline trimming cut 1 base from V and 4 bases from J; bases unmatched to any gene: 6. Germline-derived CDR1 and CDR2 are SGHVS and FQNEAQ. Here the CDR3 reads CASSLGALAGAYNEQFF. The CDR3 nucleotides read TGTGCCAGCAGCTTAGGAGCACTAGCGGGAGCGTACAATGAGCAGTTCTTC. Together with reference TRBV7-8 and TRBJ2-1, the CDR3 gives the full variable domain: GAGVSQSPRYKVAKRGQDVALRCDPISGHVSLFWYQQALGQGPEFLTYFQNEAQLDKSGLPSDRFFAERPEGSVSTLKIQRTQQEDSAVYLCASSLGALAGAYNEQFFGPGTRLTVL.

The rearrangement links TRBV11-2 to TRBJ1-1; D remains unclear. The CDR3 consists of 11 residues. V shed 4 bases and J shed 11 bases, with 11 bases lying between them. Per germline, CDR1 SGHAT and CDR2 FQNNGV. The CDR3 region is CASSSIPGAFF. Written as DNA, the CDR3 is TGTGCCAGCAGCTCCATCCCGGGGGCTTTCTTT.

V is TRBV2 and J is TRBJ1-1; possibly TRBD1 for D (5 bases). Looked up from germline, CDR1 is SNHLY and CDR2 is FYNNEI. The CDR3 is made up of 18 amino acids. V lost 3 bases, J lost 1 base, and 21 bases lay in between. The CDR3 bases are TGTGCCAGCAGTGAGCTCGGGGCACGGAGTCTACCGAACACTGAAGCTTTCTTT. This codes for CASSELGARSLPNTEAFF.

The CDR3 DNA is TGCGCCAGCAGCCCACCAAATACGAACACTGAAGCTTTCTTT. It specifies CASSPPNTNTEAFF. V is TRBV4-1 and J is TRBJ1-1; D remains unclear. Germline values: CDR1 MGHRA, CDR2 YSYEKL. This CDR3 spans 14 amino acids. V gave up 4 bases and J gave up 1 base, with 10 bases separating them.

The chain combines TRBV4-3 with TRBJ1-4; D is unclear. CDR3 length equals 14 residues. Germline V lookup: CDR1 LGHNA, CDR2 YSLEER. V was pared by 3 bases and J by 8 bases, with 13 bases between. CDR3 in amino acids: CASSQGIVAEKLFF. In DNA, the CDR3 is TGCGCCAGCAGCCAGGGGATCGTGGCGGAAAAACTGTTTTTT.

The gene calls are TRBV5-6 and TRBJ2-5; D is ambiguous. CDR3 length: 16 residues. Trimming removed 3 bases from V and 2 bases from J, with 17 bases in between. From germline, CDR1 is SGHDT and CDR2 YYEEEE. CDR3 loop: CASSSSLSSPQETQYF. The CDR3 nucleotides are TGTGCCAGCAGCTCCAGCTTATCGTCCCCGCAAGAGACCCAGTACTTC.

The chain has TRBV5-1 and TRBJ2-7, with TRBD1 matching 7 bases. CDR1 is SGHRS and CDR2 is YFSETQ in the germline V gene. This CDR3 has 15 amino acids. V dropped 3 bases and J dropped 1; count of bases not matched to a gene: 7. In DNA form, the CDR3 reads TGCGCCAGCAGCTGGGGACAGCTATCTTCCTACGAGCAGTACTTC. Its protein product is CASSWGQLSSYEQYF.

This clone was seen once. This sample includes further DNA sequences coding for the same CDR3. This chain links TRBV19 with TRBJ2-7, with D tentatively TRBD2 (6 bases). The germline V gene encodes CDR1 LNHDA and CDR2 SQIVND (reference sequence). The length of the CDR3 is 14 residues. The germline V and J ends were trimmed by 4 bases and 2 bases, with 12 bases remaining between them. Written as DNA, the CDR3 is TGTGCCAGTAGTACCTTCGGGAGCCCCTACGAGCAGTACTTC. This gives the protein CASSTFGSPYEQYF.